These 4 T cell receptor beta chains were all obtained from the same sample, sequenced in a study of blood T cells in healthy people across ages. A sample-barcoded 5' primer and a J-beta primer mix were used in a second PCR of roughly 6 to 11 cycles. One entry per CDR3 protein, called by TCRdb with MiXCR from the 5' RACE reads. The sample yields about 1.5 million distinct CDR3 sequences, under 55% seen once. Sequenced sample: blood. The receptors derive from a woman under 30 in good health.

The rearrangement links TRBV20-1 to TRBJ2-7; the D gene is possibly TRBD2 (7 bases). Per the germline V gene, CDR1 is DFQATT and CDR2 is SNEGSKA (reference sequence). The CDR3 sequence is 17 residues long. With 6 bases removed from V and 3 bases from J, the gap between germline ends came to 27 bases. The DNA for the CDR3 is TGCAGTGCGCAAATCCACTGGGGGGCTAGCGGATACTACGAGCAGTACTTC. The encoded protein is CSAQIHWGASGYYEQYF.

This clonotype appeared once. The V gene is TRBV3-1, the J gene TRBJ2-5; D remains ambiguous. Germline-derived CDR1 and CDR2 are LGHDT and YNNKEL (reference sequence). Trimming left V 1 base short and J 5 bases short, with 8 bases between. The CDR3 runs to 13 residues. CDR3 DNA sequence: TGTGCCAGCAGCCAAGCGTGGCAGGAGACCCAGTACTTC. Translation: CASSQAWQETQYF.

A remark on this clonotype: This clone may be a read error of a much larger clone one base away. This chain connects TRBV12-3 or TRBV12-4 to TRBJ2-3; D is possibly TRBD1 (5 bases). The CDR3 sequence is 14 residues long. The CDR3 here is CASSPPTVTDTPYF. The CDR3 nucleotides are TGTGCCAGCAGTCCACCGACAGTCACAGATACGCCGTATTTT.

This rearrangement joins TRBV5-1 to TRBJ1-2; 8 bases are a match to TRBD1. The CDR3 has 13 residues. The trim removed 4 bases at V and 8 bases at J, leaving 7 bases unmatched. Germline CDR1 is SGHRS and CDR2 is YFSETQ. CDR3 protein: CASSRDRSAGYTF. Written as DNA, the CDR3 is TGCGCCAGCAGCCGGGACAGGTCGGCGGGCTACACCTTC. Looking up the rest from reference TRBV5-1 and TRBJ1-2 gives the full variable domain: KAGVTQTPRYLIKTRGQQVTLSCSPISGHRSVSWYQQTPGQGLQFLFEYFSETQRNKGNFPGRFSGRQFSNSRSEMNVSTLELGDSALYLCASSRDRSAGYTFGSGTRLTVV.